A single T cell receptor (beta chain) is shown here with its context. Its antigen is unidentified. There were about 1-10 million cryopreserved PBMC in the samples before DNA extraction. This CDR3 is built from 13 residues. Germline CDR1 and CDR2: LNHDA and SQIVND (reference sequence). The V gene lost 11 bases and the J gene lost 0 bases, with 13 bases spanning the gap. The source of the sample is a study of long-term antiretroviral therapy in people with HIV. Overall study context: Earliest sampling preceded the 2015 immediate-ART recommendation by about a decade.

Findings and limits, study-wide: Clones with expansion before ART led the repertoire at all time points.

Version v3.0 of the immunoSEQ assay was performed at survey level. Sequencing used immunoSEQ multiplex PCR; TCRdb keeps in-frame clones, though not all of them. The sample lists 25,000 to 35,000 clones, more than 95% occurring once. Material: unsorted PBMCs, obtained 6.9 years after starting antiretroviral therapy. This TCR derives from a man aged 25 to 40 with HIV. V usage is TRBV19 and J usage is TRBJ1-1; D unresolved. CDR3 in DNA: TGTGCCGTTCTACCTAGATTGAACACTGAAGCTTTCTTT. Its translation is CAVLPRLNTEAFF. Based on the CDR3 plus reference TRBV19 and TRBJ1-1, the full variable domain is DGGITQSPKYLFRKEGQNVTLSCEQNLNHDAMYWYRQDPGQGLRLIYYSQIVNDFQKGDIAEGYSVSREKKESFPLTVTSAQKNPTAFYLCAVLPRLNTEAFFGQGTRLTVV.